The 19 T cell receptor beta chains below come from one sample, sequenced in a study of PD-1 blockade in classical Hodgkin lymphoma. Time point defined: cycle 4 day 1 (C4D1), after around six weeks of nivolumab. Following autologous stem cell transplantation, relapse occurred in every patient, and exposure to brentuximab vedotin varied. The protocol was immunoSEQ multiplex PCR, while the TCRdb copy is restricted to in-frame clones and leaves out a portion. The data hold more than 40,000 clones, with 80% observed a single time. The material sequenced was peripheral blood mononuclear cells (PBMCs), taken before the fourth cycle of nivolumab. Every receptor here comes from a human donor with classical Hodgkin lymphoma.

As concerns this clone: Being one base from a much bigger clone, this may be a read error. The rearrangement uses TRBV6-1 and TRBJ2-7; no definite D call. CDR3 size: 12 residues. Germline CDR1 and CDR2: MNHNS and SASEGT. In nucleotides, the CDR3 is TGTACCAGCAGTGGGGTACCCTACGAGCAGTACTTC. This gives the protein CTSSGVPYEQYF.

This rearrangement joins TRBV27 to TRBJ1-1; 12 bases are a match to TRBD1. V was pared by 1 base and J by 8 bases, with 8 bases of the junction left unmatched. Germline lookup yields CDR1 MNHEY and CDR2 SMNVEV (reference sequence). This CDR3 spans 16 amino acids. CDR3 in DNA: TGTGCCAGCAGTTTATTGGGGGACAGGGGGCACAGGGAAGCTTTCTTT. Translated, it gives CASSLLGDRGHREAFF.

The V gene is TRBV5-1, the J gene TRBJ2-1; perhaps TRBD1 as D (5 bases). CDR1 is SGHRS, CDR2 YFSETQ, per germline. The V end lost 4 bases, the J end lost 4 bases, and 18 bases lay between the germline ends. The CDR3 spans 16 residues. The CDR3 reads CASSPGTRGVYNEQFF. CDR3 coding DNA: TGCGCCAGCAGCCCCGGTACAAGGGGCGTTTACAATGAGCAGTTCTTC.

This sequence joins TRBV7-2 and TRBJ1-4, with D perhaps TRBD1 (6 bases). The germline V gene has CDR1 SGHTA and CDR2 FQGNSA. The CDR3 spans 16 residues. Trimming took off 5 bases at V and 6 bases at J, with 19 bases between the two ends. The chain's CDR3 is CASSPGGAGRDEKLFF. The CDR3 nucleotides read TGTGCCAGCAGCCCGGGGGGGGCAGGACGGGATGAAAAACTGTTTTTT.

The V gene is TRBV7-2, the J gene TRBJ2-7; D gene uncertain. CDR1 is SGHTA and CDR2 is FQGNSA in the germline V gene. Trimming shortened V by 0 bases and J by 3 bases, and 6 bases separated the two germline ends. There are 13 residues in the CDR3. CDR3 residues: CASSLALGYEQYF. The CDR3 DNA is TGTGCCAGCAGCTTAGCCCTCGGCTACGAGCAGTACTTC.

The chain employs TRBV4-3 and TRBJ2-2; 9 nucleotides align to TRBD1. This CDR3 is 16 amino acids long. Germline lookup yields CDR1 LGHNA and CDR2 YSLEER. The trim removed 2 bases at V and 4 bases at J, leaving 5 bases unmatched. The CDR3 region is CASSQTGQGGTGELFF. DNA for the CDR3: TGCGCCAGCAGCCAAACGGGACAGGGTGGCACCGGGGAGCTGTTTTTT.

This chain connects TRBV18 to TRBJ1-1; possible D gene TRBD1, 5 bases. Germline CDR1 is KGHSH and CDR2 is LQKENI. Trimming pared 6 bases from V and 5 bases from J, leaving 10 bases between. The CDR3 covers 12 residues. The CDR3 bases are TGTGCCAGCTCGGGGGAGGGGACTGAAGCTTTCTTT. It specifies CASSGEGTEAFF.

About this clone itself: A read error may produce the germline difference seen at one junction end. The chain employs TRBV5-5 and TRBJ2-1; 8 positions agree with TRBD2. The CDR3 runs 14 residues. CDR1 and CDR2 (germline): SGHKS, YYEKEE (reference sequence). This CDR3 reads CASSPSGSYDEQFF. The CDR3 nucleotides are TGTGCCAGCAGCCCGAGCGGGAGCTACGATGAGCAGTTCTTC.

This rearrangement joins TRBV5-1 to TRBJ2-3, with 7 bases matching TRBD2. The CDR3 spans 14 residues. Germline V gene lookup returns CDR1 SGHRS and CDR2 YFSETQ. Unmatched junction bases numbered 4, after V lost 4 bases and J lost 2 bases. DNA for the CDR3: TGCGCCAGCAGCACCCGGGACTACACAGATACGCAGTATTTT. It specifies CASSTRDYTDTQYF.

The chain recombines TRBV28 with TRBJ2-1; D unclear. The CDR3 covers 17 residues. The germline V and J ends were trimmed by 5 bases and 0 bases, with 17 bases remaining between them. Germline CDR1 reads MDHEN; CDR2 reads SYDVKM. CDR3 in amino acids: CASSPNSGISSYNEQFF. CDR3 in DNA: TGTGCCAGCAGTCCTAATTCGGGCATTAGCTCCTACAATGAGCAGTTCTTC. Together with reference TRBV28 and TRBJ2-1, the CDR3 gives the full variable domain: DVKVTQSSRYLVKRTGEKVFLECVQDMDHENMFWYRQDPGLGLRLIYFSYDVKMKEKGDIPEGYSVSREKKERFSLILESASTNQTSMYLCASSPNSGISSYNEQFFGPGTRLTVL.

Only a few counts were recorded for this clone. A junction end diverges from the germline sequence, so it may reflect a read error. The chain combines TRBV6-4 with TRBJ2-1; D may match TRBD1 or TRBD2 (5 bases each). The CDR3 consists of 16 residues. Germline V gene lookup returns CDR1 MRHNA and CDR2 SNTAGT. DNA for the CDR3: TGTGCCAGCAGTTACTCAGAGGAGGACACCTACAATGAGCAGTTCTTC. Its translation: CASSYSEEDTYNEQFF.

This chain links TRBV6-5 with TRBJ2-5; D is possibly TRBD1 (7 bases). This CDR3 spans 15 amino acids. V lost 7 bases to trimming and J lost 4 bases, with 19 bases between them. Germline lookup yields CDR1 MNHEY and CDR2 SVGAGI. The CDR3 DNA reads as TGTGCCAGCACCGCTTGGGGGCAGGGGGGAGAGACCCAGTACTTC. Translation gives CASTAWGQGGETQYF.

The rearrangement links TRBV11-2 to TRBJ1-2; 8 bases are a match to TRBD1. Per germline, CDR1 SGHAT and CDR2 FQNNGV. Trimming at V came to 5 bases and at J to 4 bases, leaving 9 bases not matched to a gene. CDR3 size: 15 residues. In nucleotides, the CDR3 is TGTGCCAGCAGCCTCGGACAGGGCCCCCTCTATGGCTACACCTTC. Its protein product is CASSLGQGPLYGYTF.

This chain joins TRBV7-2 and TRBJ2-1; TRBD2 aligns across 7 bases. Trimming took 5 bases from V and 0 from J; bases not matched to a gene: 13. The germline V gene encodes CDR1 SGHTA and CDR2 FQGNSA. This CDR3 spans 18 amino acids. The CDR3 here is CASSPGGRGISSYNEQFF. CDR3 sequence (DNA): TGTGCCAGCAGCCCTGGAGGGCGGGGGATTAGCTCCTACAATGAGCAGTTCTTC.

This chain uses TRBV25-1 with TRBJ1-6, with a possible D match to TRBD1 (6 bases). V was trimmed by 3 bases and J by 10 bases, leaving 13 bases between them. The CDR3 length is 14 residues. From germline, CDR1 is MGHDK and CDR2 SYGVNS. For the CDR3, the DNA is TGTGCCAGCAGTGACGGGACATCCAGCTCACCCCTCCACTTT. It yields the protein CASSDGTSSSPLHF.

The chain is built from TRBV19 and TRBJ2-7; no definite D call. Germline CDR1 LNHDA, CDR2 SQIVND (reference sequence). This CDR3 region has 10 residues. Trimming took 9 bases from V and 5 from J, leaving 8 bases between them. CDR3 sequence reads: CASGFDEQYF. DNA of the CDR3: TGTGCCAGCGGCTTCGACGAGCAGTACTTC.

This clone has a single count. The genes are TRBV4-2 and TRBJ2-7; TRBD1 matches at 9 bases. The CDR3 is 17 residues long. V dropped 4 bases and J dropped 1; count of bases not matched to a gene: 11. CDR1 is LGHNA, CDR2 YNFKEQ, per germline. The CDR3 loop reads CASSREETGTGSYEQYF. CDR3 bases: TGTGCCAGCAGCCGAGAAGAAACCGGGACAGGGTCCTACGAGCAGTACTTC.

The chain joins TRBV11-2 to TRBJ1-1, with D possibly TRBD1 on 6 matching bases. This CDR3 comprises 15 residues. Germline-derived CDR1 and CDR2 are SGHAT and FQNNGV. V was shortened by 4 bases and J by 4 bases, with 16 bases between the two germline ends. This CDR3 is CASSSNVGHLTEAFF. Written as DNA, the CDR3 is TGTGCCAGCAGCTCTAATGTGGGACACCTCACTGAAGCTTTCTTT.

This clone has a handful of counts. The chain couples TRBV5-6 to TRBJ1-5, with D possibly matching TRBD1 (5 bases). Germline lookup yields CDR1 SGHDT and CDR2 YYEEEE. Deletions cut 2 bases from V and 1 base from J, with 10 bases between. The CDR3 runs 15 residues. This chain's CDR3 is CASSFAGVSNQPQHF. In DNA form, the CDR3 reads TGTGCCAGCAGCTTTGCGGGGGTAAGCAATCAGCCCCAGCATTTT.